The present T cell receptor (beta chain) was sequenced within a study of CD8 T cells in ankylosing spondylitis. 5'-RACE, quantitative and with molecular barcodes, yielded the TCR beta libraries. From the 5' RACE reads, TCRdb called clonotypes with MiXCR, one entry per CDR3 protein. Among just under 550,000 distinct CDR3 sequences listed, about an eighth were seen once. Study-level points and caveats: Researchers report that disease-linked clones proved CD8+ and relatively rare in peripheral blood. Apparently characteristic of ankylosing spondylitis blood was a TCR beta motif (fewer than ten highly homologous variants).

This clonotype was recorded at least ten times. Its antigen is as yet unknown. The CDR3 is 15 residues long. V lost 6 bases and J lost 0, with 16 bases in between. The germline CDR1 and CDR2 sequences are SQVTM and ANQGSEA. This receptor was identified in a male donor with ankylosing spondylitis. Material for sequencing was blood, either unsorted or a sorted T cell fraction (not recorded which). The chain employs TRBV29-1 and TRBJ2-3; weak D call: TRBD2 (6 bases). CDR3 sequence: CSVALGAGSTDTQYF. In DNA form, the CDR3 reads TGCAGCGTCGCCCTAGGGGCGGGGAGCACAGATACGCAGTATTTT.